This TCR beta chain is drawn from a study of blood T cell repertoires in COVID-19. Study information: The United States, Italy and Spain provided the acute and convalescent COVID-19 samples.

In the authors' methods: Estimated nucleated cell counts came from reference gene primer amplification. Repertoires were generated with immunoSEQ multiplex PCR, while TCRdb's copy carries only in-frame clones and drops some. For V, J and clone size, that table is used; D and trimming come from the DNA. Seen here are roughly 42,000 clones, around 91% observed once, and the top ten hold roughly 9.5%. Germline lookup yields CDR1 ENHRY and CDR2 SYGVKD. Trimming took 0 bases from V and 4 from J, leaving 12 bases between them. This CDR3 has 15 amino acids. Sequenced: peripheral blood. This receptor was taken from a man under 40 with active or convalescent COVID-19. The chain uses TRBV10-3 and TRBJ2-5; D gene uncertain. This CDR3 reads CAISESAGRRETQYF. In DNA form, the CDR3 reads TGTGCCATCAGTGAGTCGGCAGGTCGGCGAGAGACCCAGTACTTC.